This T cell receptor (beta chain) derives from a study of cytotoxic CD8 clonotypes in ibrutinib-treated CLL. On the study more broadly: Patients gave response samples after a median about eleven months of treatment, range 6 to 36. General observations from the study: Higher circulating CD8+ T-cell counts strongly accompanied higher baseline clonality, above age-matched healthy donors. Public clonotypes (which were uncommon) either contracted or remained stable on treatment. Progressing patients had sampling times that differed from those of sustained-remission patients.

Sequencing was performed with immunoSEQ multiplex PCR; in TCRdb, only in-frame clones are kept and a portion is missing. This sample has 200,000 to 250,000 clones, with more than 75% found just once. With respect to this clone: Antigen unknown.

The V gene's germline CDR1 is SGHAT and CDR2 FQNNGV. The CDR3 is made up of 14 amino acids. V was pared by 5 bases and J by 5 bases, with 15 bases between. J is TRBJ1-1 and V is TRBV11-2; tentatively, D is TRBD1 (6 bases). The sequenced sample was PBMCs, obtained after 12 months of ibrutinib treatment. This receptor was obtained from a human donor with chronic lymphocytic leukemia. The CDR3 loop reads CASSHEGTRTEAFF. The CDR3 bases are TGTGCCAGCAGCCACGAGGGGACAAGGACTGAAGCTTTCTTT.